These 10 T cell receptor beta chains were sequenced from one sample in a study of T cells after yellow fever vaccination. TCRdb called the 5' RACE reads again in MiXCR, with one record for every CDR3 protein. The data contain hundreds of thousands of distinct CDR3 sequences, under 15% of them seen just once; the ten biggest clones take up 2.5% to 4%. This sample comprised CD4+ T cells sorted from PBMCs, obtained 15 days after the yellow fever booster vaccination. The receptors were gathered from a man younger than 30 who received the YFV17D yellow fever vaccine.

In this sample, this clonotype turned up a few times. The chain is built from TRBV6-5 and TRBJ1-1; no clear D gene. The CDR3 is 14 amino acids. CDR1 MNHEY and CDR2 SVGAGI come from the germline V gene. V gave up 4 bases and J gave up 1 base, with 10 bases separating them. The CDR3 here is CASSSRGQNTEAFF. CDR3 bases: TGTGCCAGCAGTTCCCGCGGTCAGAACACTGAAGCTTTCTTT.

The chain combines TRBV6-5 with TRBJ2-3; 7 nucleotides match TRBD1. This CDR3 has 16 residues. The germline CDR1 and CDR2 sequences are MNHEY and SVGAGI. Trimming at V came to 2 bases and at J to 2 bases, leaving 7 bases not matched to a gene. The CDR3 DNA sequence: TGTGCCAGCAGTTACCTCGCAGGGGGTTTCACAGATACGCAGTATTTT. It is translated as CASSYLAGGFTDTQYF.

The chain carries TRBV6-1 and TRBJ2-3; 10 bases line up with TRBD1. Germline V gene data show CDR1 as MNHNS and CDR2 as SASEGT. V was pared by 5 bases and J by 4 bases, with 12 bases of the junction left unmatched. The CDR3 length is 17 residues. The CDR3 region has the DNA TGTGCCAGCAGTACCTATTTGACAGGGGGCGGATCAGATACGCAGTATTTT. Encoded protein: CASSTYLTGGGSDTQYF.

V is TRBV10-3 and J is TRBJ2-7, with 7 nucleotides matching TRBD1. CDR3 size: 13 residues. V lost 4 bases to trimming and J lost 9 bases; unmatched junction nucleotides: 9. CDR1 and CDR2 (germline): ENHRY, SYGVKD. CDR3 coding DNA: TGTGCCATCAGTGGGGACAGTTGGTGGGTGCAGTACTTC. As protein: CAISGDSWWVQYF.

This clonotype was seen a few times. V and J are TRBV12-3 or TRBV12-4 and TRBJ2-3; D is unclear. CDR3 length equals 13 residues. Trimming pared 5 bases from V and 4 bases from J, leaving 10 bases between. The CDR3: CASSLRPADTQYF. Written as DNA, the CDR3 is TGTGCCAGCAGTCTCAGGCCCGCAGATACGCAGTATTTT.

The gene calls are TRBV27 and TRBJ2-6; no reliable D call. The CDR3 extends over 15 amino acids. With 5 bases removed from V and 0 bases from J, the gap between germline ends came to 8 bases. The V gene's germline CDR1 is MNHEY and CDR2 SMNVEV (reference sequence). CDR3 region: CASSGSISGANVLTF. The CDR3 DNA sequence: TGTGCCAGCAGTGGAAGTATCTCTGGGGCCAACGTCCTGACTTTC.

The rearrangement links TRBV20-1 to TRBJ1-1, with D possibly being TRBD1 (6 bases). Trimming took 3 bases from V and 1 from J, leaving 9 bases between them. The CDR3 contains 13 residues. Looked up from germline, CDR1 is DFQATT and CDR2 is SNEGSKA (reference sequence). CDR3 nucleotide sequence: TGCAGTGCTAGGGGGGCTCAGAACACTGAAGCTTTCTTT. Translated, it gives CSARGAQNTEAFF.

The chain joins TRBV5-8 to TRBJ2-1, with D tentatively TRBD2 (5 bases). V lost 3 bases, J lost 12 bases, and 16 bases lay in between. The CDR3 has 13 residues. CDR1 SGHTS and CDR2 YDEGEE come from the germline V gene. CDR3 loop: CASSSDLVEVQFF. The CDR3, as DNA: TGTGCCAGCAGCTCGGACTTGGTGGAGGTGCAGTTCTTC. Looking up the rest from reference TRBV5-8 and TRBJ2-1 gives the full variable domain: EAGVTQSPTHLIKTRGQQATLRCSPISGHTSVYWYQQALGLGLQFLLWYDEGEERNRGNFPPRFSGRQFPNYSSELNVNALELEDSALYLCASSSDLVEVQFFGPGTRLTVL.

The CDR3 reads CASSPGTSETQYF. Here the CDR3 DNA reads TGTGCCAGCTCACCGGGGACTAGTGAGACCCAGTACTTC. The V and J genes are TRBV18 and TRBJ2-5; TRBD2 aligns across 8 bases. The CDR3 has 13 residues. Unmatched junction bases numbered 2, after V lost 3 bases and J lost 5 bases. Per germline, CDR1 KGHSH and CDR2 LQKENI.

The table lists this clonotype with a few counts. The chain combines TRBV5-1 with TRBJ2-1; 9 nucleotides agree with TRBD2. The CDR3 has 17 amino acids. Germline V gives CDR1 SGHRS, CDR2 YFSETQ. With 3 bases clipped from V and 0 bases from J, the junction kept 7 bases outside the gene matches. The CDR3 region is CASSSSAGGSSYNEQFF. CDR3 sequence (DNA): TGCGCCAGCAGCTCGTCAGCGGGGGGAAGCTCCTACAATGAGCAGTTCTTC.